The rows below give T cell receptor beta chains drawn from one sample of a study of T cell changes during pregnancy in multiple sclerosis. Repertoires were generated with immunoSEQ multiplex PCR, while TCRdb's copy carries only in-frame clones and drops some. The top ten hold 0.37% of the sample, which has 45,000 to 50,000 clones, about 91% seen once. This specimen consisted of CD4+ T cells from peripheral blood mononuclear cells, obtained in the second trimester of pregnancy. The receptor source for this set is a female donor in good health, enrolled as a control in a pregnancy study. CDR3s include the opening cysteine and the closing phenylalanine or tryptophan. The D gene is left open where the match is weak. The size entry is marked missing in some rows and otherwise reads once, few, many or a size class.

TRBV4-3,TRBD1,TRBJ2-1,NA,CASSQDGTEYNEQFF
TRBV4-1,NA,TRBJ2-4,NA,CASSQLIGGLVAKNIQYF
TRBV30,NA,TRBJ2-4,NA,CAWSVPGTLAKNIQYF
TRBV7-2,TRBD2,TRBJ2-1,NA,CASTKSQRGYNEQFF
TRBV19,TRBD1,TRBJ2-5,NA,CASSIGGQQETQYF
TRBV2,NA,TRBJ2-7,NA,CASSEKRSGDEQYF
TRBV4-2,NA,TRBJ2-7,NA,CASSQEDYPSSYEQYF
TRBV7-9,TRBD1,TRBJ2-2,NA,CASSIQGAAGELFF
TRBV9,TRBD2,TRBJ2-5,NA,CASSLGLAGETQYF
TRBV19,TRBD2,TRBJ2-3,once,CASSIGLAGGLLVSDTQYF
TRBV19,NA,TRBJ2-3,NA,CASSERVLVTQYF
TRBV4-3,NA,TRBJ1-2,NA,CASSQDAGVGYGYTF
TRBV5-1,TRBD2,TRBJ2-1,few,CASSLMAASGGEQFF
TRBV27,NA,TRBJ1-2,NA,CASSLLSDRFYGYTF
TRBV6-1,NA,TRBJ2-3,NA,CASSTSGNTDTQYF
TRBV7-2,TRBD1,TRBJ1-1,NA,CASSLGTGVYTEAFF
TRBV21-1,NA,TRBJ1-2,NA,CASSKKSGYGYTF
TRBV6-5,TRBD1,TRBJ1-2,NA,CASSPGTGGGYTF
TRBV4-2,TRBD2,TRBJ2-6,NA,CVSSFGGSGGTGANVLTF
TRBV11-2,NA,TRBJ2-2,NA,CASSGASGTGELFF
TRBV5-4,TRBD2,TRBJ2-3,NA,CASSSERGGPDTQYF
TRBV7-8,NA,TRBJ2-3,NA,CASSLRDWENTDTQYF
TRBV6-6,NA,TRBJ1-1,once,CASSYPAMNTEAFF
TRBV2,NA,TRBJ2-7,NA,CASSEMDRGREQYF
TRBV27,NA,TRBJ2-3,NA,CASSFIAVTDTQYF
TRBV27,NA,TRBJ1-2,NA,CASSLSSGTIGVTAYGYTF
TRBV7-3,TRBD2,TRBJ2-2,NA,CASSSSGGGTGELFF
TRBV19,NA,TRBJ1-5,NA,CASSSRGLFSNQPQHF
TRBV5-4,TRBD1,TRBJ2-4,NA,CASSPGQGTLAKNIQYF
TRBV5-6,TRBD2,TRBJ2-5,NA,CASSLVSGGGETQYF
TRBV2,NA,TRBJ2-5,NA,CASRRGSQETQYF
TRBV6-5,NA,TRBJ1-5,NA,CASSSRGNQPQHF
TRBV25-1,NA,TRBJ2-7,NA,CASSAQGLDEQYF
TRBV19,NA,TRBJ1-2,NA,CASSPTPEWGANYGYTF
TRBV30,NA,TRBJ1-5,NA,CAWSHLGGNSNQPQHF
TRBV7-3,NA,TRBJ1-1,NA,CASSFGDERTEAFF
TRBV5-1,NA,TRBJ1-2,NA,CASSLGGGLYGYTF
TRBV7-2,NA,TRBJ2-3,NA,CASRQGTYLSTDTQYF
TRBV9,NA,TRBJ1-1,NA,CASSGDRDTEAFF
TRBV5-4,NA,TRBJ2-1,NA,CASSFEPTGGGEQFF
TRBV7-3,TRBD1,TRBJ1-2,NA,CASSLGQGAQNYGYTF
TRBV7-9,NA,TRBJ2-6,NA,CASSLGSDGGKSGANVLTF
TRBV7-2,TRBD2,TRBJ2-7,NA,CASSWSGGPSYEQYF
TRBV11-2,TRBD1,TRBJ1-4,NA,CASSLGPGGTGREKLFF
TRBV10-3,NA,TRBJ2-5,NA,CAISGRIQETQYF
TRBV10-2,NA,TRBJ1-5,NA,CASSRQGNGNQPQHF
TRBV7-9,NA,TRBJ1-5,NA,CASSVGQNQPQHF
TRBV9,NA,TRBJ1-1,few,CASSVELRGEAFF
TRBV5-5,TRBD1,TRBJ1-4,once,CASSWERPGTANEKLFF